This T cell receptor beta chain stems from a study of cytomegalovirus exposure and HLA in healthy donors. CDR1 is MNHEY, CDR2 SVGAGI, per germline. This CDR3 region has 13 residues. V was cut by 6 bases and J by 1 base, with 9 bases left in between. A multiplex PCR was run with 60 Vbeta primers and 13 Jbeta primers. The assay was immunoSEQ multiplex PCR, and TCRdb's table has in-frame clones only and misses some. The sample shows under 150,000 clones, 60% to 85% of them seen only once. The sequence derives from a woman younger than 45 in good health and CMV-seropositive. Sequences were obtained from PBMCs. V is TRBV6-5 and J is TRBJ1-2, with D unresolved. Here the CDR3 reads CASSPQINYGYTF. The CDR3 DNA sequence: TGTGCCAGCAGCCCTCAGATTAACTATGGCTACACCTTC.